This section outlines one T cell receptor (beta chain) sequence together with its context. It has no known antigen specificity. Base qualities were left out, and no much larger clone turns up one base away. This record belongs to a study of blood T cell repertoires in COVID-19 (dated by TCRdb to about 2020). Study-level background: Collaborator samples came from the United States, Italy and Spain and covered acute and convalescent phases of COVID-19. The prospective study material was composed of cDNA or gDNA derived from T cells, B-cell-depleted T cells, or PBMCs. Deeply sampled blood TCRbeta repertoires from subjects exposed to, actively infected with, or recovered from COVID-19 were included in the dataset. A freely available public database, intended as a resource for researchers studying the immune response to SARS-CoV-2, is where the repertoires were released. Samples were obtained from the ongoing ImmuneRACE study (first 160 participants) and from over a thousand subjects provided by 6 global collaborators. Sample metadata almost always included a de-identified subject ID, COVID-19 status, age in years and sex. Where available, HLA class I and class II types were obtained from metadata supplied by the sample provider rather than from assay-based typing.

The full study reports these points: How much clinical and demographic metadata was included differed by source and by participant, and the metadata was provided uncurated.

The germline V gene provides CDR1 SGDLS and CDR2 YYNGEE. Relative to germline, V is 0 bases shorter and J is 3 bases shorter, with 6 bases between their ends. From its cysteine to its phenylalanine, the CDR3 spans 14 amino acids. Kept here is only the CDR3 DNA, which spans 42 bases and is read in frame from base 1. Whole blood was collected in K2EDTA tubes by collaborating institutions according to the institutions' own protocols. Collaborator samples were shipped for TCRbeta analysis as frozen whole blood, isolated PBMCs, or DNA extracted from either sample type. The immunoSEQ Assay, a bias-controlled multiplex PCR, was used to amplify TCRbeta CDR3 regions from genomic DNA. The paper's processing steps were these. Nucleated cell counts per sample were estimated from amplification of reference gene primers within the assay. To quantify the absolute abundance of each unique TCRbeta CDR3 rearrangement, sequence reads were collapsed and filtered. For each sample, productive Simpson clonality was calculated by taking the square root of Simpson's diversity index across productive rearrangements. As stored in TCRdb, this immuneACCESS dataset retains in-frame rearrangements with V and J assigned. A fraction of the clones does not appear; measured against another copy, unresolved V genes explain less than half of the discrepancy, and the remainder lacks a known reason. The D gene and trimming were derived from the DNA, and the V and J assignments and clone size from that table. The sample table holds 250,000 or so clones, of which around 88% were seen once. Of the sample, around 1.5% falls within the top ten clones.

This receptor chain uses TRBV9 and TRBJ2-2, with the D gene uncertain. Sample: peripheral blood. The TCR comes from a man older than 75 with acute or convalescent COVID-19. DNA sequence: TGTGCCAGCAGCGTAGCGGTGGACACCGGGGAGCTGTTTTTT. Its translation reads: CASSVAVDTGELFF.